Sequencing of this TCR beta chain was carried out in a study of blood T cell repertoires in COVID-19. Libraries were prepared by immunoSEQ multiplex PCR; TCRdb keeps only in-frame clonotypes and omits some of them. The table includes 150,000 to 200,000 clones, more than 75% detected once. This clone was found once. This TCR came from a woman aged 50 to 65 who had recovered from COVID-19. The source material was PBMCs or T cells enriched from blood (not recorded which).

The CDR3 coding sequence is TGTGCCACCAGTGAGGGTCTCCGGGGTGAAGCTTTCTTT. Translating gives CATSEGLRGEAFF. The chain is built from TRBV24-1 and TRBJ1-1; D gene ambiguous. The germline gives CDR1 KGHDR, CDR2 SFDVKD. V shed 4 bases and J shed 7 bases, with 12 bases lying between them. This CDR3 has 13 amino acids.